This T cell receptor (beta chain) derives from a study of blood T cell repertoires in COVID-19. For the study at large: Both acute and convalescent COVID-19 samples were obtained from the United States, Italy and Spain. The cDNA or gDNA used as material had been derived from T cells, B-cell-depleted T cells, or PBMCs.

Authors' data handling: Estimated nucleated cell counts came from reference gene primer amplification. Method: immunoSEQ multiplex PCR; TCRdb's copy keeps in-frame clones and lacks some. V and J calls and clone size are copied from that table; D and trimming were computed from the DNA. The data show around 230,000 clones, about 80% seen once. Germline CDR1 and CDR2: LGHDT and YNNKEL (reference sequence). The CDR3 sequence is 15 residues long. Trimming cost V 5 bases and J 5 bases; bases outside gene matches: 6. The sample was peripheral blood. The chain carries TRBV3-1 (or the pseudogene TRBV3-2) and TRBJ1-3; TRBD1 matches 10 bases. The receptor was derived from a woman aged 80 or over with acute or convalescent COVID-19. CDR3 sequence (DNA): TGTGCCAGCAGCTATCAGACAGGGGGCAGAAACACCATATATTTT. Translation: CASSYQTGGRNTIYF.